This T cell receptor beta chain was documented in a study of T cell responses to AZD1222 COVID-19 vaccine. The length of the CDR3 is 15 residues. Germline V gene sequence: CDR1 LGHDT, CDR2 YNNKEL (reference sequence). Trimming cost V 1 base and J 1 base, with 10 bases left between them. Study-level results: Spike-specific TCR breadth and depth rose after two AZD1222 doses. Dominant at 160-218 and 743-854, vaccine-associated CD4 TCRs also spanned spike.

Assay used: immunoSEQ multiplex PCR; TCRdb lists only in-frame clones, some missing. The sample shows about 150,000 clones, about 86% of them seen only once. This clone was seen only once. Antigen unknown. This chain links TRBV3-1 (or the pseudogene TRBV3-2) with TRBJ1-2; D perhaps matches TRBD1 (6 bases). This sample comprised peripheral blood, obtained on day 0 of MenACWY control vaccination. This receptor was identified in an adult in good health. The CDR3 DNA reads as TGTGCCAGCAGCCAAGTGGACAGAATTAACTATGGCTACACCTTC. Amino acid sequence: CASSQVDRINYGYTF.